The 12 T cell receptor beta chains in this list originate from one sample, sequenced in a study of vaccination and CD4 T cells after COVID-19. No antigen has been assigned to these receptors. Treatment specified: roughly 10-day PBMC culture with coronavirus spike peptide pools or control peptides (ViraFEST assay). CD4+ T cells that had been cultured provided DNA sequenced with the Oncomine TCR Beta short-read assay. TCRdb ran MiXCR on the PCR reads and lists one entry per CDR3 protein. The profile shows about 16,000 distinct CDR3 sequences, approximately 58% of them singletons. Sequenced material: cultured CD4+ T cells from blood, taken after SARS-CoV-2 vaccination. The source of these receptors is a human donor with COVID-19.

This clonotype was counted a few times. The V call is TRBV7-9, the J call TRBJ2-6; D might be TRBD1 (7 bases). This CDR3 contains 17 residues. The germline CDR1 and CDR2 sequences are SEHNR and FQNEAQ (reference sequence). The V gene lost 0 bases and the J gene lost 2 bases, with 11 bases spanning the gap. The CDR3 region has the DNA TGTGCCAGCAGCTTAGCGGCAGGGGGGACTGGGGCCAACGTCCTGACTTTC. Protein product: CASSLAAGGTGANVLTF.

The J gene is TRBJ2-7, the V gene TRBV5-4; D assignment may be TRBD1 or TRBD2 (5 bases each). The CDR3 has 16 residues. Trimming cost V 2 bases and J 0 bases, with 15 bases left between them. Germline loops: CDR1 SGHNT, CDR2 YYREEE (reference sequence). The CDR3 nucleotides read TGTGCCAGCAGCTTCGGTCGGCCAGGGAGCTCCTACGAGCAGTACTTC. Residues: CASSFGRPGSSYEQYF.

This clonotype was seen more than once but under ten times. This chain links TRBV6-5 with TRBJ2-7; no clear D. The CDR3 loop spans 13 amino acids. The V end was cut by 2 bases, the J end by 6 bases, with 11 bases between. CDR1 is MNHEY and CDR2 is SVGAGI in the germline V gene. CDR3 loop: CASSYALPSEQYF. The CDR3 DNA follows: TGTGCCAGCAGTTACGCCCTCCCCTCCGAGCAGTACTTC.

V is TRBV5-4 and J is TRBJ2-3; D not certain. CDR1 SGHNT and CDR2 YYREEE come from the germline V gene (reference sequence). V shed 0 bases and J shed 6 bases, with 11 bases lying between them. The CDR3 length is 14 residues. CDR3 region: CASSLEVHRDTQYF. CDR3 nucleotides: TGTGCCAGCAGCTTGGAGGTCCACCGGGATACGCAGTATTTT.

The chain carries TRBV6-1 and TRBJ1-6, with D tentatively TRBD1 (5 bases). The CDR3 contains 15 residues. Germline V gene lookup returns CDR1 MNHNS and CDR2 SASEGT. V shed 3 bases and J shed 3 bases, with 9 bases lying between them. The CDR3 DNA reads TGTGCCAGCAGTGACAGGGTGTACTATAATTCACCCCTCCACTTT. It translates to CASSDRVYYNSPLHF.

This sequence joins TRBV5-1 and TRBJ2-4; tentative D call: TRBD1 (6 bases). CDR1 is SGHRS and CDR2 is YFSETQ in the germline V gene. Trimming took 1 base from V and 8 from J, leaving 13 bases between them. The CDR3 length is 14 residues. Here the CDR3 reads CASSLIGGMDIQYF. CDR3 bases: TGCGCCAGCAGCTTGATAGGGGGTATGGACATTCAGTACTTC. The whole variable domain, remainder taken from reference TRBV5-1 and TRBJ2-4, is KAGVTQTPRYLIKTRGQQVTLSCSPISGHRSVSWYQQTPGQGLQFLFEYFSETQRNKGNFPGRFSGRQFSNSRSEMNVSTLELGDSALYLCASSLIGGMDIQYFGAGTRLSVL.

The CDR3 loop reads CASSHTLAGGPGEQFF. CDR3 sequence (DNA): TGTGCCAGCAGCCACACCCTAGCGGGGGGGCCTGGGGAGCAGTTCTTC. This chain uses TRBV7-9 with TRBJ2-1; 12 bases align to TRBD2. J lost 10 bases, V lost 5 bases, and 12 bases had no gene match. The germline V gene encodes CDR1 SEHNR and CDR2 FQNEAQ (reference sequence). The CDR3 extends over 16 amino acids.

The chain employs TRBV5-4 and TRBJ1-2; a weak D match, TRBD1 (6 bases). This CDR3 spans 14 amino acids. V was clipped by 4 bases and J by 4 bases, with 14 bases between them. CDR1 SGHNT and CDR2 YYREEE come from the germline V gene (reference sequence). In nucleotides, the CDR3 is TGTGCCAGCAGCGAGAGGACAGAGCCCTATGGCTACACCTTC. Its translation: CASSERTEPYGYTF.

This clonotype was found once. The V call is TRBV20-1, the J call TRBJ2-7, with 7 bases aligning to TRBD1. The germline CDR1 and CDR2 sequences are DFQATT and SNEGSKA (reference sequence). The CDR3 runs to 13 residues. The V segment lost 3 bases and the J segment 3 bases; nucleotides outside the gene matches: 5. CDR3 bases: TGCAGTGCTAGGGGACAGTCCGTCTACGAGCAGTACTTC. Protein product: CSARGQSVYEQYF.

The V gene is TRBV2, the J gene TRBJ2-7, with 10 bases aligning to TRBD1. The CDR3 has 15 residues. Germline CDR1 is SNHLY and CDR2 is FYNNEI. Trimming at V came to 2 bases and at J to 6 bases, leaving 7 bases not matched to a gene. CDR3 in DNA: TGTGCCAGCAGTGAACAAGGGACAGGGGTGTCCGAGCAGTACTTC. It specifies CASSEQGTGVSEQYF.

The chain is built from TRBV11-2 and TRBJ2-7; D perhaps matches TRBD1 (6 bases). V was clipped by 4 bases and J by 7 bases, with 17 bases between them. Germline CDR1 and CDR2: SGHAT and FQNNGV. This CDR3 has 14 amino acids. CDR3 loop: CASSSLTGRGEQYF. CDR3 nucleotide sequence: TGTGCCAGCAGCTCGCTGACCGGCAGGGGTGAGCAGTACTTC.

This clonotype was seen only once. The CDR3 loop is CASSPLRANTIYF. CDR3 DNA: TGTGCCAGCAGCCCTCTCAGGGCAAACACCATATATTTT. The chain employs TRBV3-1 and TRBJ1-3; TRBD1 is a possible D gene (5 bases). Trimming shortened V by 4 bases and J by 6 bases, and 10 bases separated the two germline ends. Germline V gene data show CDR1 as LGHDT and CDR2 as YNNKEL (reference sequence). CDR3 size: 13 residues. The full variable domain, with the rest looked up from reference TRBV3-1 and TRBJ1-3, is DTAVSQTPKYLVTQMGNDKSIKCEQNLGHDTMYWYKQDSKKFLKIMFSYNNKELIINETVPNRFSPKSPDKAHLNLHINSLELGDSAVYFCASSPLRANTIYFGEGSWLTVV.